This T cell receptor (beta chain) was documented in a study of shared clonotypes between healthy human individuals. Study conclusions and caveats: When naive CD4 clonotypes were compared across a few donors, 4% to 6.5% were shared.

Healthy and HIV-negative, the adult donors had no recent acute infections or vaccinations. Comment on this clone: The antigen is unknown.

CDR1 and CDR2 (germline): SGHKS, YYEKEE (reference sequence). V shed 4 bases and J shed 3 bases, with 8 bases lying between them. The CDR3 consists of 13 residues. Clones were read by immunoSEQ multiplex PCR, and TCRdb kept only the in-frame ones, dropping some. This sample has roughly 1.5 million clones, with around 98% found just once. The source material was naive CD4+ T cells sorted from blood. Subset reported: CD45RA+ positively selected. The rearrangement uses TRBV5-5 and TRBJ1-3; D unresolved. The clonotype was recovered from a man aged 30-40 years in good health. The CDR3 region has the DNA TGTGCCAGCAGCCTTGTAGTTGGAAACACCATATATTTT. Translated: CASSLVVGNTIYF.